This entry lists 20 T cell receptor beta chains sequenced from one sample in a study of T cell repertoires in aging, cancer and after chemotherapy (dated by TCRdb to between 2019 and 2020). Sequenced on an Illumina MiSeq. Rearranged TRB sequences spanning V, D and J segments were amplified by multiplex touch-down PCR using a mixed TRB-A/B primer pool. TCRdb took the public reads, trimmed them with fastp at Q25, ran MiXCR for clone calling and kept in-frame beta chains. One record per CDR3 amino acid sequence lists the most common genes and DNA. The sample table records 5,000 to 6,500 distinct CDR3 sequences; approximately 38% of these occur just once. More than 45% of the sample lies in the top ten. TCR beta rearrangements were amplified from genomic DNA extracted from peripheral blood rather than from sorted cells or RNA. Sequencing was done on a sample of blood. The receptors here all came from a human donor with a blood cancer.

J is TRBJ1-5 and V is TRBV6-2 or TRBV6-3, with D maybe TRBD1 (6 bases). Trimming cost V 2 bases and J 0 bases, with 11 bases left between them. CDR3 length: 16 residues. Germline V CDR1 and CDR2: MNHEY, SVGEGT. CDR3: CASSYAGELSNQPQHF. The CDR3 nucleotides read TGTGCCAGCAGTTACGCAGGGGAGCTTAGCAATCAGCCCCAGCATTTT.

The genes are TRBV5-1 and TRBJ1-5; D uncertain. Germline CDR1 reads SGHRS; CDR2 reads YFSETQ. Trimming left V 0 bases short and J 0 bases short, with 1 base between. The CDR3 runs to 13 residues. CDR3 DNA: TGCGCCAGCAGCTTGGATAGCAATCAGCCCCAGCATTTT. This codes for CASSLDSNQPQHF.

CDR3 in amino acids: CASSLGTGTHNEQFF. The CDR3 DNA sequence: TGTGCCAGCAGCTTAGGGACAGGGACTCACAATGAGCAGTTCTTC. The chain is built from TRBV7-2 and TRBJ2-1, with TRBD1 identical over 8 bases. Germline V lookup: CDR1 SGHTA, CDR2 FQGNSA. The V and J ends lost 1 base and 5 bases, in that order; junction bases with no gene match: 4. This CDR3 comprises 15 residues.

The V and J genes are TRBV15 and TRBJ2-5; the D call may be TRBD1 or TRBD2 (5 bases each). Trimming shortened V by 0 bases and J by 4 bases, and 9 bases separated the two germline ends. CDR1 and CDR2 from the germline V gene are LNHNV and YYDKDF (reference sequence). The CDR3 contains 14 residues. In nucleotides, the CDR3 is TGTGCCACCAGCAGAGATCCAGGGACAGAGACCCAGTACTTC. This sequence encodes CATSRDPGTETQYF.

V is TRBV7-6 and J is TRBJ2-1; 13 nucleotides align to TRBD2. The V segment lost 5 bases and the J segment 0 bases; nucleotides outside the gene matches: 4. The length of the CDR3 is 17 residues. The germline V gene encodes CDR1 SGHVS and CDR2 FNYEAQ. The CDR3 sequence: CASSGLAGVSSYNEQFF. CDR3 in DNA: TGTGCCAGCAGCGGACTAGCGGGAGTAAGCTCCTACAATGAGCAGTTCTTC. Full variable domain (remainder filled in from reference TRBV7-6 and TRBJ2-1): GAGVSQSPRYKVTKRGQDVALRCDPISGHVSLYWYRQALGQGPEFLTYFNYEAQQDKSGLPNDRFSAERPEGSISTLTIQRTEQRDSAMYRCASSGLAGVSSYNEQFFGPGTRLTVL.

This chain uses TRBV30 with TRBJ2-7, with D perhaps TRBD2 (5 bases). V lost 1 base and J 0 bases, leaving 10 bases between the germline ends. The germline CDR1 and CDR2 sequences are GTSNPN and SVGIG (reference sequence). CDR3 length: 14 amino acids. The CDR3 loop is CAWSGTSSSYEQYF. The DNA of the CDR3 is TGTGCCTGGAGTGGGACTTCTAGCTCCTACGAGCAGTACTTC.

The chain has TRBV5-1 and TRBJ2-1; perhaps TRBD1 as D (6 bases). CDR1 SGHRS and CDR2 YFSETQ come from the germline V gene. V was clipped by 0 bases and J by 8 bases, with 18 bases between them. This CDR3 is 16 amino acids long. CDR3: CASSLVDRMFGYEQFF. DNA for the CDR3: TGCGCCAGCAGCTTGGTTGACAGGATGTTCGGGTATGAGCAGTTCTTC.

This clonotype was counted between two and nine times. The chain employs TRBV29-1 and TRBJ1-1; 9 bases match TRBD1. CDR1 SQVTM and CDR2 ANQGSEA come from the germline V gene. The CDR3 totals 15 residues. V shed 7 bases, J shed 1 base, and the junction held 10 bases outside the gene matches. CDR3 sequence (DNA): TGCAGCGCTCCAACAGGGGGCGGCGGGAACACTGAAGCTTTCTTT. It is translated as CSAPTGGGGNTEAFF.

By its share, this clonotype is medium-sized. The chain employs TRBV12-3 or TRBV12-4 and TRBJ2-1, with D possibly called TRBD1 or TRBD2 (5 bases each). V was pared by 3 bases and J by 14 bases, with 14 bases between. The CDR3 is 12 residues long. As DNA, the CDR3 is TGTGCCAGCAGTTTTGGGGGAGTTGACAAGTTCTTC. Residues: CASSFGGVDKFF.

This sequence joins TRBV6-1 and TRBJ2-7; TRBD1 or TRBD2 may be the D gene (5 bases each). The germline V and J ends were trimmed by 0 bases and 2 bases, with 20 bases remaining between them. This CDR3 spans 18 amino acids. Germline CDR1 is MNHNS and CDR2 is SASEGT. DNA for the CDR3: TGTGCCAGCAGTGAAGCCCCGGGTGGAGGACATCCGCCCTACGAGCAGTACTTC. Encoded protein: CASSEAPGGGHPPYEQYF.

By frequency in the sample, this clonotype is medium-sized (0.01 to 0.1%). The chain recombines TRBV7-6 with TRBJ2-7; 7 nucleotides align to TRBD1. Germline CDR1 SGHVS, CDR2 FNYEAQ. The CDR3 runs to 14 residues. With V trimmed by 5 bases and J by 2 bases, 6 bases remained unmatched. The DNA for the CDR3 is TGTGCCAGCAGCCCGCGGACAGGTACCTACGAGCAGTACTTC. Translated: CASSPRTGTYEQYF.

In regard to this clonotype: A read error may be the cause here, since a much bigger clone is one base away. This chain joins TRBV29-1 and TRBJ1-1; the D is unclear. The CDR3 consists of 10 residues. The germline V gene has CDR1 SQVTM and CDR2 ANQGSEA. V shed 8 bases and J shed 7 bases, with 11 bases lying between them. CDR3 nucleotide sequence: TGCAGCAATGAGGGTGGTGAAGCTTTCTTT. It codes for CSNEGGEAFF. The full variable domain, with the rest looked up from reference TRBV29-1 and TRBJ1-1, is SAVISQKPSRDICQRGTSLTIQCQVDSQVTMMFWYRQQPGQSLTLIATANQGSEATYESGFVIDKFPISRPNLTFSTLTVSNMSPEDSSIYLCSNEGGEAFFGQGTRLTVV.

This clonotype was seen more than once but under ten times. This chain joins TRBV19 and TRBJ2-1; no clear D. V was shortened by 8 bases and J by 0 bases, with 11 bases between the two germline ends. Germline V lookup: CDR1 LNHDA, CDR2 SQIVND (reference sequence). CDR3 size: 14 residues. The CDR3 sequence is CASAIRSSYNEQFF. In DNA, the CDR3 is TGTGCCAGTGCGATCCGGAGCTCCTACAATGAGCAGTTCTTC. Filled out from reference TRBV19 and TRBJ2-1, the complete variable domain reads DGGITQSPKYLFRKEGQNVTLSCEQNLNHDAMYWYRQDPGQGLRLIYYSQIVNDFQKGDIAEGYSVSREKKESFPLTVTSAQKNPTAFYLCASAIRSSYNEQFFGPGTRLTVL.

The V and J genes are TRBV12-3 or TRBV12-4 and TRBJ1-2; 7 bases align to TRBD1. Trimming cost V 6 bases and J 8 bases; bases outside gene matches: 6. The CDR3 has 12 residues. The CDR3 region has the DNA TGTGCCAGCAGCCAGGGGGGGGTCGGCTACACCTTC. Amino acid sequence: CASSQGGVGYTF.

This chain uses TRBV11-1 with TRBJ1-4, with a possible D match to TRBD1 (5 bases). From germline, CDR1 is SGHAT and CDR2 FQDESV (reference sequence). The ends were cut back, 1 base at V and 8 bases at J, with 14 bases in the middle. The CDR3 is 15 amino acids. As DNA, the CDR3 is TGTGCCAGCAGCTTAGGAAGGGGCCTGGGGGAAAAACTGTTTTTT. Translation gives CASSLGRGLGEKLFF.

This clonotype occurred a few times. The CDR3 DNA follows: TGTGCCAGTAGTGCGCTTCGCAGCTCTGGGGCCAACGTCCTGACTTTC. Residues: CASSALRSSGANVLTF. The chain links TRBV19 to TRBJ2-6; D is unclear. The CDR3 extends over 16 amino acids. The V end was cut by 5 bases, the J end by 0 bases, with 11 bases between. Looked up from germline, CDR1 is LNHDA and CDR2 is SQIVND (reference sequence).

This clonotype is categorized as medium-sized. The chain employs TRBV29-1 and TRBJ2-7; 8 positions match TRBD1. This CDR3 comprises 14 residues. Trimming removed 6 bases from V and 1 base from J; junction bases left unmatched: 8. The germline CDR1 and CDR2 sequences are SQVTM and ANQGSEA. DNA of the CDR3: TGCAGCGTATCACCAAGGACAGGGTCCTACGAGCAGTACTTC. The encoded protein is CSVSPRTGSYEQYF.

CDR3 bases: TGTGCCAGCAGTTTAGCAGGGCGTGGGACCCAGTACTTC. Amino acids: CASSLAGRGTQYF. The rearrangement links TRBV5-6 to TRBJ2-5, with a weak D call TRBD1 (5 bases). V lost 5 bases, J lost 7 bases, and 15 bases lay in between. CDR1 and CDR2 (germline): SGHDT, YYEEEE. This CDR3 is 13 amino acids long.

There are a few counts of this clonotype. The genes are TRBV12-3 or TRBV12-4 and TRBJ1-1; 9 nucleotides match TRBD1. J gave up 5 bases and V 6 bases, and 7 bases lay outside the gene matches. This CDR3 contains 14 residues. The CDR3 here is CASSQTGGDTEAFF. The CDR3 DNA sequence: TGTGCCAGCAGCCAGACAGGGGGAGATACTGAAGCTTTCTTT.

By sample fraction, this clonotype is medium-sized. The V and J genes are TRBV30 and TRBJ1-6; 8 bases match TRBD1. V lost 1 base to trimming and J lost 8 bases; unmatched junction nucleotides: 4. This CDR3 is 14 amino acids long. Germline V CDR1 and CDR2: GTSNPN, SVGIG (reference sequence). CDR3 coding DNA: TGTGCCTGGAGTGAGCCGGGACAGGATTCACCCCTCCACTTT. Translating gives CAWSEPGQDSPLHF.